This TCR beta chain was profiled in a study of blood T cell repertoires in COVID-19. Measured with immunoSEQ multiplex PCR; TCRdb has only the in-frame clones, and not every one. The sample has approximately 97,000 clones, around 85% seen once. This receptor was identified in a human donor in a cohort sampled during active COVID-19. The source material was peripheral blood.

The CDR3 here is CASSPKRGSTGELFF. In nucleotides, the CDR3 is TGTGCCAGCTCACCAAAGCGGGGGTCCACCGGGGAGCTGTTTTTT. J is TRBJ2-2 and V is TRBV18; 8 positions match TRBD2. V shed 2 bases and J 4 bases; nucleotides not matched to a gene: 3. Germline V gives CDR1 KGHSH, CDR2 LQKENI. The CDR3 spans 15 residues.